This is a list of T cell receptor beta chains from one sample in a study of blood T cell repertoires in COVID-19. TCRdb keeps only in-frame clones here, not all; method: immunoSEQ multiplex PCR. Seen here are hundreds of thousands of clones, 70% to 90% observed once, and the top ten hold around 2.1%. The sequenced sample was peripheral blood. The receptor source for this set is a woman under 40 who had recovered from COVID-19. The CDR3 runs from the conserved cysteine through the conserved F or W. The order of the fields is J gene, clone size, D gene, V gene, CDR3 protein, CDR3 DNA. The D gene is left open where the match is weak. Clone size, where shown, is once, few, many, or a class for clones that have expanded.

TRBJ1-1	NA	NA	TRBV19	CASSIGLGPGTEAFF	TGTGCCAGTAGTATTGGTCTGGGGCCGGGTACTGAAGCTTTCTTT
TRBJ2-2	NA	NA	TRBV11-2	CASQGLDTGELFF	TGTGCCAGCCAGGGCCTGGACACCGGGGAGCTGTTTTTT
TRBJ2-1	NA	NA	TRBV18	CASSSTPGEVYNEQFF	TGTGCCAGCTCGTCGACCCCAGGGGAAGTTTACAATGAGCAGTTCTTC
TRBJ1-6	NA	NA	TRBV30	CAWSVDRMDSPLHF	TGTGCCTGGAGTGTTGACAGGATGGATTCACCCCTCCACTTT
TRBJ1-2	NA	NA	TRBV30	CAWTPGRAFGYTF	TGTGCCTGGACCCCGGGCAGGGCCTTTGGCTACACCTTC
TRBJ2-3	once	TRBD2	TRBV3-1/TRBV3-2	CASSPLAGSTDTQYF	TGTGCCAGCAGCCCTCTAGCGGGGTCCACAGATACGCAGTATTTT
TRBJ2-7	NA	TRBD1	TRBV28	CASSLGTGGSRVYEQYF	TGTGCCAGCAGTTTGGGGACAGGAGGGAGTAGGGTCTACGAGCAGTACTTC
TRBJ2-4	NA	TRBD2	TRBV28	CASSFIFSGGVAKNIQYF	TGTGCCAGCAGTTTTATATTTAGCGGGGGGGTGGCCAAAAACATTCAGTACTTC
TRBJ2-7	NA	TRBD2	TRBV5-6	CASSHGGWAGLAGGHQYF	TGTGCCAGCAGCCATGGGGGATGGGCGGGACTAGCGGGAGGCCATCAGTACTTC
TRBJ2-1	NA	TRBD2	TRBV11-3	CASSLPGLVDEQFF	TGTGCCAGCAGCCTCCCAGGACTAGTCGATGAGCAGTTCTTC
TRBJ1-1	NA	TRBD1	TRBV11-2	CASSLDETGLNTEAFF	TGTGCCAGCAGCTTAGACGAGACAGGGCTGAACACTGAAGCTTTCTTT
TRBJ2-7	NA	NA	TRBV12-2	CASRFRAGAPSEQYF	TGTGCAAGTCGCTTCAGGGCGGGAGCTCCTTCCGAGCAGTACTTC
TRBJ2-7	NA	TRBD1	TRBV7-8	CASRRTGYTYEQYF	TGTGCCAGCAGAAGGACAGGGTACACCTACGAGCAGTACTTC
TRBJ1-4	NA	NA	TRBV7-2	CASSLDRQANEKLFF	TGTGCCAGCAGCTTGGATCGACAGGCCAATGAAAAACTGTTTTTT
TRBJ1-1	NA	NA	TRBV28	CASSLVYTDGAFF	TGTGCCAGCAGTTTGGTTTACACCGACGGGGCTTTCTTT
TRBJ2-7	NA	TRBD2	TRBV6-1	CASSEFPSGSLTGEQYF	TGTGCCAGCAGTGAATTTCCTAGCGGGAGTTTAACGGGCGAGCAGTACTTC
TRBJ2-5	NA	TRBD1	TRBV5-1	CASSDAGTGGETQYF	TGCGCCAGCAGCGACGCTGGGACAGGGGGGGAGACCCAGTACTTC
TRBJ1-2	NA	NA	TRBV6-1	CASSDSPTQGYTF	TGTGCCAGCAGTGATAGCCCGACGCAGGGCTACACCTTC
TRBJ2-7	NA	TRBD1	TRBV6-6	CASSYDSGTVSYEQYF	TGTGCCAGCAGTTACGATAGTGGGACAGTCTCCTACGAGCAGTACTTC
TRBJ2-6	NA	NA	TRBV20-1	CSASQVLSGANVLTF	TGCAGTGCTAGTCAGGTGCTCTCTGGGGCCAACGTCCTGACTTTC
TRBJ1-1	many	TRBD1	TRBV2	CASSADRDTEAFF	TGTGCCAGCAGTGCCGACAGGGACACTGAAGCTTTCTTT
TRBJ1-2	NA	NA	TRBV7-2	CASSLGEGDFGYTF	TGTGCCAGCAGCTTAGGGGAAGGGGATTTTGGCTACACCTTC
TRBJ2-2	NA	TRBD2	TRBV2	CASIRGENTGELFF	TGTGCCAGCATCCGGGGGGAGAACACCGGGGAGCTGTTTTTT
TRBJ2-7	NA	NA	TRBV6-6	CASSHIRGYEQYF	TGTGCCAGCAGCCACATCAGGGGCTACGAGCAGTACTTC
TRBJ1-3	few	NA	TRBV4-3	CASSQDSSSGNTIYF	TGCGCCAGCAGCCAGGACAGTTCCTCTGGAAACACCATATATTTT
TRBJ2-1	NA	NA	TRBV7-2	CASSFGPLQFF	TGTGCCAGCAGCTTCGGTCCGCTTCAGTTCTTC
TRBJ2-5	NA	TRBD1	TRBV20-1	CSASRGGETQYF	TGCAGTGCTAGTCGAGGGGGCGAGACCCAGTACTTC
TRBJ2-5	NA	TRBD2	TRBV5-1	CASSWGSGRAGETQYF	TGCGCCAGCAGCTGGGGTAGCGGGAGGGCCGGAGAGACCCAGTACTTC
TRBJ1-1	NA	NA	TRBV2	CASSEEATGGLEAFF	TGTGCCAGCAGTGAAGAGGCCACGGGGGGCCTTGAAGCTTTCTTT
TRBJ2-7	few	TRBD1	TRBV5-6	CASSPGQGGNPYEQYF	TGTGCCAGCAGCCCAGGACAGGGGGGAAACCCCTACGAGCAGTACTTC